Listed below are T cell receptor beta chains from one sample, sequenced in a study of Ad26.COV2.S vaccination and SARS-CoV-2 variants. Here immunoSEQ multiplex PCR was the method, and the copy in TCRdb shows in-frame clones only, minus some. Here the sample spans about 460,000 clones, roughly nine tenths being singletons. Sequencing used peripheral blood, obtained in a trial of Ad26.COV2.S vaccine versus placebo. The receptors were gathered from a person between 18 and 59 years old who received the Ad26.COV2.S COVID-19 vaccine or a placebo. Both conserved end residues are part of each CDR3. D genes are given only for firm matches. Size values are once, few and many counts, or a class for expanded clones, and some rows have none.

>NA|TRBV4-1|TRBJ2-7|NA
TGCGCCAGCAGCCCTCGGTCGTCAGGGCTAAACTACGAGCAGTACTTC
CASSPRSSGLNYEQYF
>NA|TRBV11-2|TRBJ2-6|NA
TGTGCCAGCAGCTTTCTTTTCTCTGGGGCCAACGTCCTGACTTTC
CASSFLFSGANVLTF
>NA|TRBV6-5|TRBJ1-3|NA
TGTGCCACCTTCACGCTATCGGGAAACACCATATATTTT
CATFTLSGNTIYF
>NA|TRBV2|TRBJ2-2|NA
TGTGCCAGCTCTTTCCGGCAGGGGACCACCGGGGAGCTGTTTTTT
CASSFRQGTTGELFF
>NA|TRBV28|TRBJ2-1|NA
TGTGCCAGCAGTTTTAGCAATGAGCAGTTCTTC
CASSFSNEQFF
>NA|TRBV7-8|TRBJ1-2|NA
TGTGCCAGCAGCTTATCAGGGTGGGGTGACTATGGCTACACCTTC
CASSLSGWGDYGYTF
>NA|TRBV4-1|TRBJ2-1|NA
TGCGCCAGCAGCCAAGATCCACTACTACCCTACAATGAGCAGTTCTTC
CASSQDPLLPYNEQFF
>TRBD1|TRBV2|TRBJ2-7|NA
TGTGCCAGCAGGACAGGGATCTACGAGCAGTACTTC
CASRTGIYEQYF
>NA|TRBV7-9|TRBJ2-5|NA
TGTGCCAGCAGCTTAGAACAGGGTGAGACCCAGTACTTC
CASSLEQGETQYF
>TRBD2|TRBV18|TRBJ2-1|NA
TGTGCCAGCTCACCAAGGCTAGCGGGCGCCATAGGGCCCTACAATGAGCAGTTCTTC
CASSPRLAGAIGPYNEQFF
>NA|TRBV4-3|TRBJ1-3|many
TGCGCCAGCAGCCAATGGGCCCCCGGGCGCTCTGGAAACACCATATATTTT
CASSQWAPGRSGNTIYF
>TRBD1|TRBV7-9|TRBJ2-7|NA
TGTGCCAGCACCGGGACAGGTATCCCCTACGAGCAGTACTTC
CASTGTGIPYEQYF
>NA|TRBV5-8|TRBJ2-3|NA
TGTGCCAGCAGCTTGGGCAGCTTAAACACAGATACGCAGTATTTT
CASSLGSLNTDTQYF
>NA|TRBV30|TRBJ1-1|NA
TGTGCCTGGAGTTTGACAGTCCCGAACTCTGAAGCTTTCTTT
CAWSLTVPNSEAFF
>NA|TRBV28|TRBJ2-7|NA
TGTGCCAGCAGTCCAAGACCCTACGAGCAGTACTTC
CASSPRPYEQYF
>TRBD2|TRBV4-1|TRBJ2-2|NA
TGCGCCAGCACACCCGAGGGCCAAAGCGGGGGGGCCGCCGGGGAGCTGTTTTTT
CASTPEGQSGGAAGELFF